Here is one T cell receptor (beta chain) with its context. The sample is drawn from a study of technical replicates of blood from several donors. Here immunoSEQ multiplex PCR was the method, and the copy in TCRdb shows in-frame clones only, minus some. This sample carries tens of thousands of clones, roughly 94% of them seen once, and the ten largest clones take about 0.37%. The germline CDR1 and CDR2 sequences are MNHEY and SMNVEV (reference sequence). This CDR3 contains 16 residues. V lost 0 bases and J 0 bases, leaving 8 bases between the germline ends. The chain couples TRBV27 to TRBJ2-2; perhaps TRBD1 as D (6 bases). Sequencing was performed on T cells isolated from PBMCs. The receptor was derived from a human donor in good health. Written as DNA, the CDR3 is TGTGCCAGCAGTTTATCAACAGGGTCGAACACCGGGGAGCTGTTTTTT. This encodes CASSLSTGSNTGELFF.